This entry is about one T cell receptor beta chain. Its antigen is currently unknown. Cultured CD4+ T cells had their DNA profiled by the Oncomine TCR Beta short-read assay. One entry per CDR3 protein, called by TCRdb with MiXCR from the PCR reads. The table records roughly 11,000 distinct CDR3 sequences, roughly half of them present only once. The CDR3 sequence is 14 residues long. Trimming removed 4 bases from V and 6 bases from J, with 10 bases in between. CDR1 and CDR2 (germline): MNHNS, SASEGT. The sample's treatment: roughly 11-day PBMC culture with coronavirus spike peptide pools or control peptides (ViraFEST assay). This entry comes from a study of vaccination and CD4 T cells after COVID-19.

The material sequenced was CD4+ T cells from blood, cultured in vitro. This chain links TRBV6-1 with TRBJ1-6; the D is unclear. This TCR was sampled from a human donor who had recovered from COVID-19. The DNA of the CDR3 is TGTGCCAGCAGTGGGGAGCGACGTAATTCACCCCTCCACTTT. Residues: CASSGERRNSPLHF.